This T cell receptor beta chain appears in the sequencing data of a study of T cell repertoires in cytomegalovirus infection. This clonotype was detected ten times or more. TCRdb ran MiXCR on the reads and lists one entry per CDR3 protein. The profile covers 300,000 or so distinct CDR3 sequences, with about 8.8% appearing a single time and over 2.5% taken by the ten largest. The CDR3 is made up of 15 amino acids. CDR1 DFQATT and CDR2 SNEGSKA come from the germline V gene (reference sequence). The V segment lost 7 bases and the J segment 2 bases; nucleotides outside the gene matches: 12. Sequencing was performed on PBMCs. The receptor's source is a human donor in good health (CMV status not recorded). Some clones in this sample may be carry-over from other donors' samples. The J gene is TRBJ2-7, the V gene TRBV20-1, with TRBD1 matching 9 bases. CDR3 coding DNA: TGCAGTGTCTTAAGGGACAGGGCCTCAGCCTACGAGCAGTACTTC. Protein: CSVLRDRASAYEQYF.